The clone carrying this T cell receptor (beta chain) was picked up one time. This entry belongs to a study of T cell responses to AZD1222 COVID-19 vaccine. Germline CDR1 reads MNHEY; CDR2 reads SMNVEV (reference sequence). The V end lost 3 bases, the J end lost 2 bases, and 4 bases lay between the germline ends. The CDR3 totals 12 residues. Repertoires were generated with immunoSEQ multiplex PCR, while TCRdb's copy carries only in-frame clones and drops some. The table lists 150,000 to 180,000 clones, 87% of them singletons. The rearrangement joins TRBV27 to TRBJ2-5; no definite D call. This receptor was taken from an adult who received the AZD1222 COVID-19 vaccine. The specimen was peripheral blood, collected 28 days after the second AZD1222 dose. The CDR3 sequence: CASSLVQETQYF. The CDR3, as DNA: TGTGCCAGCAGTTTGGTTCAAGAGACCCAGTACTTC.